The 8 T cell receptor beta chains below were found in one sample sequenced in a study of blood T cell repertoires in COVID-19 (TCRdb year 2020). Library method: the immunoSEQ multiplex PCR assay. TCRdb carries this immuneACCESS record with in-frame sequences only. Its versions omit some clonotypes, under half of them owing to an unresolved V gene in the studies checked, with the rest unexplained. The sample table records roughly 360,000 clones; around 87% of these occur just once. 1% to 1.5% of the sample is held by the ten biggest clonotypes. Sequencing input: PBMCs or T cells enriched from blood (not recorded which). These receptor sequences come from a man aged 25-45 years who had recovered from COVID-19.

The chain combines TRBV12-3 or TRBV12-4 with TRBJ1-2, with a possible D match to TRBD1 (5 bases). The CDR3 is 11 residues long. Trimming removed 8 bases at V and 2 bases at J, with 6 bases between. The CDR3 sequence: CASAGNYGYTF. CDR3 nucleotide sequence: TGTGCCAGCGCAGGGAACTATGGCTACACCTTC.

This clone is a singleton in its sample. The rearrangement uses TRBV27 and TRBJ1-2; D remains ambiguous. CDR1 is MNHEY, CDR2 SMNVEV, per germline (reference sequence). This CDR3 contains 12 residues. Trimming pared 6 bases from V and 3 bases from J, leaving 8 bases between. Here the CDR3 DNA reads TGTGCCAGCAGAGGCGGCCACTATGGCTACACCTTC. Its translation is CASRGGHYGYTF.

For the CDR3, the DNA is TGTGCCAGCAGCCCCCTAAAGAGCGAGGAGCAGTACTTC. Encoded protein: CASSPLKSEEQYF. The rearrangement uses TRBV3-1 (or the pseudogene TRBV3-2) and TRBJ2-7; D is unresolved. Germline V gene sequence: CDR1 LGHDT, CDR2 YNNKEL (reference sequence). Trimming removed 4 bases from V and 7 bases from J, with 14 bases in between. CDR3 length: 13 amino acids.

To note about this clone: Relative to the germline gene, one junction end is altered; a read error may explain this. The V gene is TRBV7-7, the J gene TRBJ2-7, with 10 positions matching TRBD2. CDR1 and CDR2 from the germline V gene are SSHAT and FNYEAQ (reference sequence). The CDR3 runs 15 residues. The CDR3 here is CASRWSGGASYEQYF. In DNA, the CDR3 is TGTGCTAGCAGGTGGAGCGGGGGGGCCTCCTACGAGCAGTACTTC.

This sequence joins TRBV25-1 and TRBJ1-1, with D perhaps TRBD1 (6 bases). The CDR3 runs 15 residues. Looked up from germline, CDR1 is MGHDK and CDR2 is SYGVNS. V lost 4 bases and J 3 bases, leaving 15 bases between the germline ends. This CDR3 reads CASSGSWAGDTEAFF. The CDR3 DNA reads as TGTGCCAGCAGTGGATCCTGGGCAGGGGACACTGAAGCTTTCTTT.

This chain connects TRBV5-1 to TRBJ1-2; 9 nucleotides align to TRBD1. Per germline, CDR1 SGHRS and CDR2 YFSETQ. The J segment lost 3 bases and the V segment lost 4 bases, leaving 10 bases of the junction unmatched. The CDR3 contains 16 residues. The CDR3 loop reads CASSQTQGAEDYGYTF. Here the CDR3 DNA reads TGCGCCAGCAGCCAAACACAGGGGGCGGAGGACTATGGCTACACCTTC.

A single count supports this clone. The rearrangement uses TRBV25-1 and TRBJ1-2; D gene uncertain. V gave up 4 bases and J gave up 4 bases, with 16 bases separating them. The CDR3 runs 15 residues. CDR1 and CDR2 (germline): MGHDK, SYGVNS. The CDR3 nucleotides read TGTGCCAGCAGTGGCACACCGCCCTTGGCCTATGGCTACACCTTC. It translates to CASSGTPPLAYGYTF.

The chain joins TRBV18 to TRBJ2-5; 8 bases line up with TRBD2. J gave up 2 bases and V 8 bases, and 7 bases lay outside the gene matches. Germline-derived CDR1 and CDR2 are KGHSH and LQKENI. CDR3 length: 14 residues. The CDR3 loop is CASVSRGAQETQYF. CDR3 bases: TGTGCCAGCGTGTCGCGGGGGGCTCAAGAGACCCAGTACTTC. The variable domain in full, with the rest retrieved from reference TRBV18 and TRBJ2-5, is NAGVMQNPRHLVRRRGQEARLRCSPMKGHSHVYWYRQLPEEGLKFMVYLQKENIIDESGMPKERFSAEFPKEGPSILRIQQVVRGDSAAYFCASVSRGAQETQYFGPGTRLLVL.